The 28 T cell receptor beta chains in this list originate from one sample, sequenced in a study of CD8+CD57+ T cells in acquired aplastic anemia. Genomic DNA, the template, was used for profiling of the TCR beta VDJ and CDR3. TCRdb passed the reads through MiXCR, listing each CDR3 protein once. The data contain around 170,000 distinct CDR3 sequences, 60% to 70% of them singletons. The sequenced sample consisted of sorted CD4+, CD8+, or CD8+CD57+ T cells (not recorded which) from PBMCs. The receptor source for this set is a human donor in good health.

At least ten counts were recorded for this clonotype. The rearrangement joins TRBV7-9 to TRBJ2-3; 8 bases are shared with TRBD2. This CDR3 contains 16 residues. Germline CDR1 reads SEHNR; CDR2 reads FQNEAQ (reference sequence). V dropped 0 bases and J dropped 0; count of bases not matched to a gene: 2. CDR3 sequence: CASSLAPSGSTDTQYF. The CDR3 DNA sequence: TGTGCCAGCAGCTTAGCTCCTAGCGGGAGCACAGATACGCAGTATTTT.

There are many counts of this clonotype. The chain couples TRBV24-1 to TRBJ2-5; TRBD1 might be the D (5 bases). Looked up from germline, CDR1 is KGHDR and CDR2 is SFDVKD. Trimming cost V 3 bases and J 3 bases, with 10 bases left between them. The CDR3 sequence is 14 residues long. CDR3 sequence (DNA): TGTGCCACCAGTGATAAACAGGTTGAAGAGACCCAGTACTTC. This translates into CATSDKQVEETQYF.

The rearrangement joins TRBV7-6 to TRBJ1-6; 12 nucleotides align to TRBD1. The CDR3 sequence is 16 residues long. Per the germline V gene, CDR1 is SGHVS and CDR2 is FNYEAQ. V dropped 3 bases and J dropped 5; count of bases not matched to a gene: 2. The CDR3 is CASSFGTGGNNSPLHF. DNA for the CDR3: TGTGCCAGCAGCTTCGGGACAGGGGGCAATAATTCACCCCTCCACTTT.

This rearrangement joins TRBV18 to TRBJ1-6; D ambiguous. This CDR3 contains 16 residues. V was clipped by 1 base and J by 6 bases, with 13 bases between them. Germline CDR1 reads KGHSH; CDR2 reads LQKENI. CDR3 protein: CASSPRIMQANSPLHF. The CDR3 nucleotides read TGTGCCAGCTCACCACGTATTATGCAGGCTAATTCACCCCTCCACTTT.

The V gene is TRBV12-3 or TRBV12-4, the J gene TRBJ2-7, with 8 bases aligning to TRBD1. The CDR3 contains 17 residues. Germline trimming cut 8 bases from V and 1 base from J; bases unmatched to any gene: 16. CDR3 in amino acids: CASSPFSPTGDSYEQYF. The DNA of the CDR3 is TGTGCCAGCTCACCCTTCTCCCCGACAGGGGATTCCTACGAGCAGTACTTC.

The chain employs TRBV7-2 and TRBJ1-2; D is ambiguous. CDR3 size: 12 residues. Deletions cut 5 bases from V and 7 bases from J, with 11 bases between. Germline V gene lookup returns CDR1 SGHTA and CDR2 FQGNSA. CDR3 sequence reads: CASSPAQAGYTF. CDR3 coding DNA: TGTGCCAGCAGCCCCGCCCAGGCTGGCTACACCTTC.

This chain connects TRBV4-2 to TRBJ2-1, with TRBD2 matching over 10 bases. The CDR3 loop spans 10 amino acids. Germline CDR1 LGHNA, CDR2 YNFKEQ. V shed 10 bases and J 14 bases; nucleotides not matched to a gene: 5. This chain's CDR3 is CATSGRMEFF. The CDR3, as DNA: TGTGCCACTAGCGGGAGAATGGAGTTCTTC.

This clonotype has only a few counts. Since a much larger clone is just one base distant, this may be a read error. This chain connects TRBV9 to TRBJ1-5; no clear D gene. The V gene's germline CDR1 is SGDLS and CDR2 YYNGEE. There are 14 residues in the CDR3. CDR3 sequence reads: CAGSVDGNLEPQHF. The CDR3 DNA reads TGTGCCGGCAGCGTAGACGGGAATTTGGAGCCCCAGCATTTT.

CDR3 protein: CAISESTDTQYF. DNA for the CDR3: TGTGCCATCAGTGAGTCGACAGATACGCAGTATTTT. The genes are TRBV10-3 and TRBJ2-3; D is ambiguous. Deletions cut 0 bases from V and 3 bases from J, with 1 base between. This CDR3 is 12 amino acids long. The germline gives CDR1 ENHRY, CDR2 SYGVKD.

This chain joins TRBV20-1 and TRBJ2-7; D remains unclear. V was trimmed by 1 base and J by 4 bases, leaving 8 bases between them. Germline V CDR1 and CDR2: DFQATT, SNEGSKA (reference sequence). This CDR3 contains 12 residues. The CDR3 nucleotides read TGCAGTGCTAGAGCCCTGGGTTACGAGCAGTACTTC. Protein sequence: CSARALGYEQYF.

The chain couples TRBV6-6 to TRBJ2-7; 8 bases align to TRBD2. CDR3 length: 15 amino acids. The trim removed 8 bases at V and 0 bases at J, leaving 9 bases unmatched. Germline CDR1 and CDR2: MNHNY and SVGAGI (reference sequence). DNA for the CDR3: TGTGCCAGCCAACGACTCGGGGGGGACTCCTACGAGCAGTACTTC. This encodes CASQRLGGDSYEQYF.

This clonotype was observed many times. The chain links TRBV12-3 or TRBV12-4 to TRBJ2-3, with a tentative D call TRBD2 (5 bases). The CDR3 contains 18 residues. Trimming took off 1 base at V and 2 bases at J, with 19 bases between the two ends. Here the CDR3 DNA reads TGTGCCAGCAGTTTAGGCATTTTGGCGGGCAGCTTCACAGATACGCAGTATTTT. It codes for CASSLGILAGSFTDTQYF.

This clonotype was detected only a few times. The chain links TRBV15 to TRBJ1-5; 7 nucleotides align to TRBD1. After removal of 5 bases from V and 7 bases from J, the junction contained 11 bases not matched to a gene. The germline CDR1 and CDR2 sequences are LNHNV and YYDKDF (reference sequence). CDR3 length equals 15 residues. The CDR3 coding sequence is TGTGCCACCAGCGTTGGGAGAGGGGGCGGACAGCCCCAGCATTTT. This encodes CATSVGRGGGQPQHF.

This clonotype has at least ten counts. The chain carries TRBV5-5 and TRBJ2-1; 7 bases agree with TRBD1. The CDR3 has 16 residues. Germline V gene lookup returns CDR1 SGHKS and CDR2 YYEKEE (reference sequence). V lost 0 bases and J lost 2; bases outside the gene matches: 5. CDR3 region: CASSLEGTVTYNEQFF. In nucleotides, the CDR3 is TGTGCCAGCAGCTTGGAAGGGACAGTAACCTACAATGAGCAGTTCTTC.

The chain carries TRBV7-2 and TRBJ1-6; no clear D. The CDR3 extends over 14 amino acids. CDR1 is SGHTA, CDR2 FQGNSA, per germline. Between the trimmed V and J ends, which lost 3 bases and 13 bases, there was a span of 16 bases. This CDR3 is CASSFLEYVYPLHF. In DNA form, the CDR3 reads TGTGCCAGCAGCTTCCTAGAGTATGTTTATCCCCTCCACTTT.

The chain joins TRBV10-3 to TRBJ1-1; D gene unclear. This CDR3 spans 13 amino acids. Germline V lookup: CDR1 ENHRY, CDR2 SYGVKD. V shed 6 bases and J shed 1 base, with 9 bases lying between them. DNA for the CDR3: TGTGCCATCAGACTTGAGGGGAACACTGAAGCTTTCTTT. Protein: CAIRLEGNTEAFF.

As concerns this clonotype: As the CDR3 is not closed by the conserved phenylalanine or tryptophan, this likely results from a read error. CDR3 in amino acids: CASSQDYDNEQFS. The CDR3 bases are TGTGCCAGCAGTCAGGACTACGACAATGAGCAGTTCTCC. The rearrangement joins TRBV2 to TRBJ2-1, with D maybe TRBD2 (6 bases). Germline assignment: CDR1 SNHLY and CDR2 FYNNEI. CDR3 length: 13 residues. Between the trimmed V and J ends, which lost 5 bases and 5 bases, there was a span of 10 bases.

The chain uses TRBV20-1 and TRBJ1-1; no reliable D call. The germline CDR1 and CDR2 sequences are DFQATT and SNEGSKA (reference sequence). This CDR3 is 11 amino acids long. V gave up 3 bases and J gave up 6 bases, with 8 bases separating them. The CDR3 here is CSARRAPEAFF. DNA for the CDR3: TGCAGTGCTAGGAGAGCTCCTGAAGCTTTCTTT.

This clonotype was seen at least ten times. The chain employs TRBV4-1 and TRBJ2-7; possibly TRBD2 for D (5 bases). The germline V gene encodes CDR1 MGHRA and CDR2 YSYEKL. V was trimmed by 1 base and J by 6 bases, leaving 16 bases between them. The CDR3 is made up of 15 amino acids. CDR3 sequence (DNA): TGCGCCAGCAGCCAAGTAGGCGACGTGAGGGTCGAGCAGTACTTC. Its translation: CASSQVGDVRVEQYF.

This clonotype was detected ten times or more. The CDR3 bases are TGTGCCAGCAGTTACTCGAAGGCAGGGCATGCTGAAGCTTTCTTT. Translation gives CASSYSKAGHAEAFF. The V call is TRBV6-6, the J call TRBJ1-1; weak D call: TRBD1 (5 bases). V gave up 0 bases and J gave up 6 bases, with 14 bases separating them. The CDR3 extends over 15 amino acids. Germline lookup yields CDR1 MNHNY and CDR2 SVGAGI (reference sequence).

V usage is TRBV25-1 and J usage is TRBJ2-3, with D possibly called TRBD1 or TRBD2 (5 bases each). V was cut by 2 bases and J by 2 bases, with 11 bases left in between. Germline V lookup: CDR1 MGHDK, CDR2 SYGVNS. CDR3 length: 15 residues. The CDR3 spells CASSEILGTTDTQYF. The CDR3 nucleotides are TGTGCCAGCAGTGAAATATTGGGGACCACAGATACGCAGTATTTT.

The rearrangement uses TRBV19 and TRBJ1-1, with TRBD1 identical over 9 bases. The V gene's germline CDR1 is LNHDA and CDR2 SQIVND (reference sequence). J gave up 5 bases and V 5 bases, and 6 bases lay outside the gene matches. The length of the CDR3 is 14 residues. This CDR3 reads CASSSQGAQTEAFF. CDR3 coding DNA: TGTGCCAGTAGTTCACAGGGGGCGCAGACTGAAGCTTTCTTT.

The table lists this clonotype with many counts. The chain has TRBV7-8 and TRBJ2-7; 12 nucleotides line up with TRBD2. The CDR3 is 15 residues long. The germline V gene encodes CDR1 SGHVS and CDR2 FQNEAQ. V trimming: 3 bases; J trimming: 2 bases; junction bases outside the gene matches: 2. In nucleotides, the CDR3 is TGTGCCAGCAGCTTCGGACTAGCGGGAACCTACGAGCAGTACTTC. Amino acids: CASSFGLAGTYEQYF. Full variable domain (missing parts from reference TRBV7-8 and TRBJ2-7): GAGVSQSPRYKVAKRGQDVALRCDPISGHVSLFWYQQALGQGPEFLTYFQNEAQLDKSGLPSDRFFAERPEGSVSTLKIQRTQQEDSAVYLCASSFGLAGTYEQYFGPGTRLTVT.

Turning to this clonotype: One end of the junction fails to match germline, which may point to a read error. The chain has TRBV7-9 and TRBJ2-3; 7 positions match TRBD2. Germline CDR1 SEHNR, CDR2 FQNEAQ (reference sequence). This CDR3 has 15 amino acids. The CDR3 DNA reads as TGTGCCAGCAGCGGGGGGGGGACTGACACAGATACACAGTATTTT. Translated: CASSGGGTDTDTQYF.

This chain connects TRBV24-1 to TRBJ1-6; D is ambiguous. This CDR3 has 14 residues. CDR1 and CDR2 (germline): KGHDR, SFDVKD. Trimming cost V 4 bases and J 8 bases, with 11 bases left between them. The CDR3 DNA reads as TGTGCCACCAGTGACCCAGGATCTGATTCACCCCTCCACTTT. Translating it yields CATSDPGSDSPLHF.

The chain joins TRBV4-1 to TRBJ1-4, with no clear D. This CDR3 spans 16 amino acids. V lost 2 bases, J lost 7 bases, and 17 bases lay in between. The germline CDR1 and CDR2 sequences are MGHRA and YSYEKL. In DNA, the CDR3 is TGCGCCAGCAGCCAATCCCGTCGGGGTTTGAGTGAAAAACTGTTTTTT. This sequence encodes CASSQSRRGLSEKLFF.

The chain uses TRBV27 and TRBJ2-4, with TRBD1 identical over 8 bases. CDR1 and CDR2 from the germline V gene are MNHEY and SMNVEV (reference sequence). There are 14 residues in the CDR3. V shed 9 bases, J shed 7 bases, and the junction held 11 bases outside the gene matches. The CDR3 DNA sequence: TGTGCCAGTAGTGGGGACAGGCCTCCCAACATTCAGTACTTC. It is translated as CASSGDRPPNIQYF.

This sequence joins TRBV6-5 and TRBJ2-2, with 11 bases aligning to TRBD2. The CDR3 consists of 17 residues. Trimming removed 4 bases from V and 6 bases from J; junction bases left unmatched: 10. Germline values: CDR1 MNHEY, CDR2 SVGAGI. In DNA, the CDR3 is TGTGCCAGCAGTTGGGAGGCTAGCGGGAGGAAGGCCGGGGAGCTGTTTTTT. The encoded protein is CASSWEASGRKAGELFF.